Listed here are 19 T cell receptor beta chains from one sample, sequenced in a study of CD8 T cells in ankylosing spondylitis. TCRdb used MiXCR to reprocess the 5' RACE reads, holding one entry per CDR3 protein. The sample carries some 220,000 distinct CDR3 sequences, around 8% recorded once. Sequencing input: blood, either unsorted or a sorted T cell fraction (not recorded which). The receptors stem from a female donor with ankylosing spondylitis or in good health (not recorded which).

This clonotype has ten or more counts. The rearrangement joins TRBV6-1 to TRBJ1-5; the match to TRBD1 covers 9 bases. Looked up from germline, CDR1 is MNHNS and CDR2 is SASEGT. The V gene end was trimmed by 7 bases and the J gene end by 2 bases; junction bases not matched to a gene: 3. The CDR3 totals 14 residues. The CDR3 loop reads CASKGQGRNQPQHF. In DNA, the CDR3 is TGTGCCAGCAAAGGACAGGGGCGCAATCAGCCCCAGCATTTT.

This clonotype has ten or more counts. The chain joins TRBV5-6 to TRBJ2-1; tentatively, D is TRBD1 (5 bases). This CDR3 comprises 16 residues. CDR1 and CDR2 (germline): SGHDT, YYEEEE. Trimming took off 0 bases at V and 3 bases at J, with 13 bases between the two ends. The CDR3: CASSLVTGYIYNEQFF. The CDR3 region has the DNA TGTGCCAGCAGCTTGGTCACAGGTTACATCTACAATGAGCAGTTCTTC. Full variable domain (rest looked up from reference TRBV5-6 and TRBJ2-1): DAGVTQSPTHLIKTRGQQVTLRCSPKSGHDTVSWYQQALGQGPQFIFQYYEEEERQRGNFPDRFSGHQFPNYSSELNVNALLLGDSALYLCASSLVTGYIYNEQFFGPGTRLTVL.

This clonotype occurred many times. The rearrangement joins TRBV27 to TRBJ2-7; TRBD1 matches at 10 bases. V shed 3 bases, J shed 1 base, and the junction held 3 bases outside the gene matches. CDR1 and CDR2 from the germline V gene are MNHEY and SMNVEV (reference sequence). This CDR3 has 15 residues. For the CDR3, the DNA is TGTGCCAGCAGTTTCGGACAGGGGGAGTCCTACGAGCAGTACTTC. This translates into CASSFGQGESYEQYF.

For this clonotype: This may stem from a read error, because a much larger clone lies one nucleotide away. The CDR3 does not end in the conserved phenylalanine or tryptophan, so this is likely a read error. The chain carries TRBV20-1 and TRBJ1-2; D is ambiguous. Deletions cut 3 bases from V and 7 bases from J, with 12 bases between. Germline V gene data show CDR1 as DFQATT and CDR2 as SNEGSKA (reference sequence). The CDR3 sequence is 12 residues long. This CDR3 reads CSASLSEAGYTL. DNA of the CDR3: TGCAGTGCTAGTTTGAGCGAAGCTGGCTACACCCTC.

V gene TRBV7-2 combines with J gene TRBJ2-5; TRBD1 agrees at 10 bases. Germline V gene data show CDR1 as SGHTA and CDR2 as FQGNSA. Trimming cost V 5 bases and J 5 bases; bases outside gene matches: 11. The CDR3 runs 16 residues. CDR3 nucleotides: TGTGCCAGCAGCAAACCGGGACAGGGGTTTGAGGAGACCCAGTACTTC. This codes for CASSKPGQGFEETQYF.

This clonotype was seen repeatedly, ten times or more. CDR3 region: CASSGGQDAFMNTEAFF. The CDR3 DNA follows: TGTGCCAGCAGTGGTGGACAGGACGCCTTCATGAACACTGAAGCTTTCTTT. The chain couples TRBV25-1 to TRBJ1-1; TRBD1 matches 7 bases. V shed 4 bases, J shed 0 bases, and the junction held 11 bases outside the gene matches. The germline V gene encodes CDR1 MGHDK and CDR2 SYGVNS. This CDR3 has 17 amino acids.

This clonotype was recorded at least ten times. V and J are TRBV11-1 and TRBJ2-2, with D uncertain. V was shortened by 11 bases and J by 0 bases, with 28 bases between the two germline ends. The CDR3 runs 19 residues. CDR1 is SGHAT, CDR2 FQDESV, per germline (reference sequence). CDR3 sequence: CAVKGKDSWLRTNTGELFF. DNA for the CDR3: TGTGCCGTAAAAGGGAAAGATTCGTGGCTAAGAACGAACACCGGGGAGCTGTTTTTT.

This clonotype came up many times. The DNA of the CDR3 is TGCGCCAGCAGCTTGCTCCTGGCCAGGGGGACCCACGAGCAGTACTTC. Translated, it gives CASSLLLARGTHEQYF. The rearrangement joins TRBV5-1 to TRBJ2-7, with 7 bases aligning to TRBD1. J gave up 5 bases and V 1 base, and 12 bases lay outside the gene matches. The CDR3 is 16 residues long. Germline V gene lookup returns CDR1 SGHRS and CDR2 YFSETQ.

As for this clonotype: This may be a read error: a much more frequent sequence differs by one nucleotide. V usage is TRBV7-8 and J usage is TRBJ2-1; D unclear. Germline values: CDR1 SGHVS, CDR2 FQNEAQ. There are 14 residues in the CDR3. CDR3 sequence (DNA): TGTCCCAACAGCTCCGCCGGCGGTGACAATGAGCAGTTCTTC. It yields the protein CPNSSAGGDNEQFF.

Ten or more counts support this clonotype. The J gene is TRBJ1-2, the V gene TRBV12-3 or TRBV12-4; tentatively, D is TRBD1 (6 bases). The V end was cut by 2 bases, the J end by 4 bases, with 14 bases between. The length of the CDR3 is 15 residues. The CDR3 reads CASSLSQGGRYGYTF. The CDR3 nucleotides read TGTGCCAGCAGTTTATCACAAGGGGGACGCTATGGCTACACCTTC.

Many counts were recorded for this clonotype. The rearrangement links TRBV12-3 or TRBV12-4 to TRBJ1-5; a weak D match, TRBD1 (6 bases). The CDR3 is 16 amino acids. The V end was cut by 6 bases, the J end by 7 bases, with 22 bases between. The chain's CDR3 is CASSLGVGGGGQPQHF. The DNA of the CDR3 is TGTGCCAGCAGCCTAGGTGTGGGTGGTGGGGGCCAGCCCCAGCATTTT.

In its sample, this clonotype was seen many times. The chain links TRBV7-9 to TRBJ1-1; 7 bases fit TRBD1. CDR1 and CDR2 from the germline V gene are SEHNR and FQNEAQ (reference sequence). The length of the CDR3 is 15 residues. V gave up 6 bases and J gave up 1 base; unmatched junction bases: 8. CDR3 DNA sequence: TGTGCCAGCAGGAGACCGGGACAGAGGAACACTGAAGCTTTCTTT. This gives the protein CASRRPGQRNTEAFF.

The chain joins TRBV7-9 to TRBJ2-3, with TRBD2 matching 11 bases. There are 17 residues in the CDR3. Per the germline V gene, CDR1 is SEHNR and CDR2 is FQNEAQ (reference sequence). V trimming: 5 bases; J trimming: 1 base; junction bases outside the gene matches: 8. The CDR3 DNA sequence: TGTGCCAGCAGCCCGACCTCGACTAGCGGGGGCACAGATACGCAGTATTTT. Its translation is CASSPTSTSGGTDTQYF.

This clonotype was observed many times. In nucleotides, the CDR3 is TGTGCCAGCAGTTACCCAGGACAGACCACCGGGGAGCTGTTTTTT. This gives the protein CASSYPGQTTGELFF. The V and J genes are TRBV6-5 and TRBJ2-2, with D perhaps matching TRBD1 (6 bases). The V end was cut by 2 bases, the J end by 4 bases, with 11 bases between. The germline V gene encodes CDR1 MNHEY and CDR2 SVGAGI. The CDR3 has 15 amino acids.

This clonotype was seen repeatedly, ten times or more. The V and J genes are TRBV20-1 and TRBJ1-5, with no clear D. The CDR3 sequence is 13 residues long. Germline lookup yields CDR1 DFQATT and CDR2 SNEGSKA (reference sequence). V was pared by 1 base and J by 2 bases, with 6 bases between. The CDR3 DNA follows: TGCAGTGCTAGAGTAGGCGGCAATCAGCCCCAGCATTTT. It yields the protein CSARVGGNQPQHF.

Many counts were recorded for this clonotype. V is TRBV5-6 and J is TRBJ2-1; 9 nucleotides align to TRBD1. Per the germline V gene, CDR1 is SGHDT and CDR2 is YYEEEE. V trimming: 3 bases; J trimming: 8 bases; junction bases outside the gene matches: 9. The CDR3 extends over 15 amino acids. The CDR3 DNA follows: TGTGCCAGCAGCTGGACAGGGGATAATCGCGATGAGCAGTTCTTC. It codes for CASSWTGDNRDEQFF.

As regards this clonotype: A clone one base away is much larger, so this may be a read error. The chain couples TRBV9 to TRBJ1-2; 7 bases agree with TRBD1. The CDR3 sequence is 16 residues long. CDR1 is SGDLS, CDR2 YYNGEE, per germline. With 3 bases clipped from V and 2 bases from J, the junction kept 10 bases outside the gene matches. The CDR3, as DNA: TGTGCCAGCAGCGCATTAGCAGGGGGAAGAAACTATGGCTACACCTTC. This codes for CASSALAGGRNYGYTF.

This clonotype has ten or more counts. This chain's CDR3 is CASSFRDRSFGYTF. The CDR3 DNA is TGTGCCAGCAGTTTTCGTGACAGGAGCTTTGGCTACACCTTC. This chain links TRBV12-3 or TRBV12-4 with TRBJ1-2; D may be TRBD1 (6 bases). Trimming took off 3 bases at V and 7 bases at J, with 15 bases between the two ends. The length of the CDR3 is 14 residues.

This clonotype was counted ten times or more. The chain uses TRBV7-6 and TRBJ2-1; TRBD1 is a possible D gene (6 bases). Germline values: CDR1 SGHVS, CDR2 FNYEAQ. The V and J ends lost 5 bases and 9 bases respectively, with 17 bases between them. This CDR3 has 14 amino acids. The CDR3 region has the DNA TGTGCCAGCAGCACCCGCACTGGGGGCTCTGAGCAGTTCTTC. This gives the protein CASSTRTGGSEQFF.